Listed here are 15 T cell receptor beta chains from one sample, sequenced in a study of blood T cell repertoires in COVID-19. TCRdb's table, derived via immunoSEQ multiplex PCR, lists solely in-frame clones and lacks some. The profile shows about 180,000 clones, about 81% of them singletons. The sequencing sample was made of peripheral blood. The receptors were sampled from a woman older than 75 with COVID-19, enrolled during active disease.

V and J are TRBV2 and TRBJ1-6; D is unresolved. There are 14 residues in the CDR3. The germline gives CDR1 SNHLY, CDR2 FYNNEI. V was clipped by 7 bases and J by 0 bases, with 7 bases between them. CDR3 in amino acids: CASIDSSYNSPLHF. The CDR3 DNA sequence: TGTGCCAGCATAGATAGCTCCTATAATTCACCCCTCCACTTT.

V gene TRBV10-3 combines with J gene TRBJ2-5, with 14 bases aligning to TRBD2. Germline V gives CDR1 ENHRY, CDR2 SYGVKD. CDR3 length equals 16 residues. V shed 2 bases, J shed 3 bases, and the junction held 2 bases outside the gene matches. CDR3 region: CAISEPGLAGEETQYF. The DNA of the CDR3 is TGTGCCATCAGTGAGCCGGGACTAGCGGGAGAAGAGACCCAGTACTTC.

The chain carries TRBV3-1 (or the pseudogene TRBV3-2) and TRBJ2-1; TRBD1 aligns across 7 bases. The CDR3 extends over 15 amino acids. The ends lost 3 bases at V and 5 bases at J; junction bases unmatched: 7. Germline V gene data show CDR1 as LGHDT and CDR2 as YNNKEL (reference sequence). The CDR3 DNA follows: TGTGCCAGCAGCCAGGGGTCGACAGGGAACAATGAGCAGTTCTTC. Its translation is CASSQGSTGNNEQFF.

The chain combines TRBV7-6 with TRBJ2-3, with 7 bases aligning to TRBD2. This CDR3 region has 17 residues. V lost 5 bases and J lost 4; bases outside the gene matches: 15. CDR1 and CDR2 (germline): SGHVS, FNYEAQ. CDR3 sequence: CASSRWGERGGADTQYF. The CDR3 bases are TGTGCCAGCAGCCGCTGGGGGGAGCGGGGTGGAGCAGATACGCAGTATTTT.

The chain has TRBV28 and TRBJ2-7, with TRBD1 identical over 7 bases. This CDR3 is built from 14 residues. Germline V CDR1 and CDR2: MDHEN, SYDVKM. V lost 3 bases to trimming and J lost 0 bases; unmatched junction nucleotides: 2. The CDR3 bases are TGTGCCAGCAGTTTTTGGGACAGCTCCTACGAGCAGTACTTC. This codes for CASSFWDSSYEQYF.

As concerns this clone: The junction departs from germline at one end; a sequencing error may be responsible. The gene calls are TRBV5-5 and TRBJ2-7; TRBD2 agrees at 8 bases. The germline V gene has CDR1 SGHKS and CDR2 YYEKEE (reference sequence). CDR3 length: 15 residues. The CDR3 sequence is CASSLFAGGSHEQYF. Here the CDR3 DNA reads TGTGCCAGCAGCTTGTTTGCGGGAGGCTCCCACGAGCAGTACTTC.

The chain uses TRBV30 and TRBJ1-2, with unresolved D. The germline V gene encodes CDR1 GTSNPN and CDR2 SVGIG (reference sequence). The CDR3 runs to 12 residues. Trimming took off 3 bases at V and 1 base at J, with 6 bases between the two ends. The CDR3 reads CAWSEHNYGYTF. In DNA, the CDR3 is TGTGCCTGGAGCGAACATAACTATGGCTACACCTTC.

The CDR3 loop reads CASSIAATNYNEQFF. The CDR3 nucleotides are TGTGCCAGTAGTATAGCCGCGACTAACTACAATGAGCAGTTCTTC. The chain combines TRBV19 with TRBJ2-1; tentative D call: TRBD2 (5 bases). From germline, CDR1 is LNHDA and CDR2 SQIVND (reference sequence). Trimming left V 1 base short and J 3 bases short, with 10 bases between. The CDR3 is 15 residues long.

The chain has TRBV7-9 and TRBJ2-5; D is unresolved. Trimming shortened V by 5 bases and J by 10 bases, and 20 bases separated the two germline ends. The length of the CDR3 is 14 residues. Germline-derived CDR1 and CDR2 are SEHNR and FQNEAQ (reference sequence). This CDR3 is CASSRDPPMIGQYF. For the CDR3, the DNA is TGTGCCAGCAGCAGGGATCCCCCAATGATCGGCCAGTACTTC. The full variable domain, completed using reference TRBV7-9 and TRBJ2-5, is DTGVSQNPRHKITKRGQNVTFRCDPISEHNRLYWYRQTLGQGPEFLTYFQNEAQLEKSRLLSDRFSAERPKGSFSTLEIQRTEQGDSAMYLCASSRDPPMIGQYFGPGTRLLVL.

This clone was seen once. J is TRBJ1-3 and V is TRBV9; tentative D call: TRBD1 (6 bases). The germline V and J ends were trimmed by 0 bases and 2 bases, with 12 bases remaining between them. This CDR3 has 16 residues. Germline CDR1 and CDR2: SGDLS and YYNGEE. The CDR3 DNA sequence: TGTGCCAGCAGCGTAGACCCACAGGGACCTGGAAACACCATATATTTT. It codes for CASSVDPQGPGNTIYF.

V is TRBV6-2 or TRBV6-3 and J is TRBJ2-1; 13 positions agree with TRBD2. With 4 bases clipped from V and 0 bases from J, the junction kept 6 bases outside the gene matches. Germline CDR1 and CDR2: MNHEY and SVGEGT. The CDR3 extends over 18 amino acids. The CDR3 DNA sequence: TGTGCCAGCAGTTCCACCAGGACTAGCGGGAGCTCCTACAATGAGCAGTTCTTC. Protein sequence: CASSSTRTSGSSYNEQFF.

The chain is built from TRBV5-8 and TRBJ2-3, with 7 bases that match TRBD2. Germline V gene sequence: CDR1 SGHTS, CDR2 YDEGEE. This CDR3 region has 14 residues. V was pared by 4 bases and J by 8 bases, with 10 bases of the junction left unmatched. Written as DNA, the CDR3 is TGTGCCAGCAGCAGAAAAGCGGGATTTGGTACGCAGTATTTT. Its protein is CASSRKAGFGTQYF.

The chain links TRBV11-3 to TRBJ2-1, with TRBD2 identical over 12 bases. Germline-derived CDR1 and CDR2 are SGHNT and YENEEA. The V segment lost 3 bases and the J segment 3 bases; nucleotides outside the gene matches: 0. CDR3 length: 15 amino acids. The CDR3 nucleotides are TGTGCCAGCAGCTTGACTAGCGGGGGCTACAATGAGCAGTTCTTC. It specifies CASSLTSGGYNEQFF. The full variable domain, with the rest looked up from reference TRBV11-3 and TRBJ2-1, is EAGVVQSPRYKIIEKKQPVAFWCNPISGHNTLYWYLQNLGQGPELLIRYENEEAVDDSQLPKDRFSAERLKGVDSTLKIQPAELGDSAVYLCASSLTSGGYNEQFFGPGTRLTVL.

The CDR3 nucleotides are TGTGCCACCAGCAGGGGGACTTCTGGAAACACCATATATTTT. Residues: CATSRGTSGNTIYF. The rearrangement uses TRBV15 and TRBJ1-3; TRBD1 might be the D (5 bases). V lost 3 bases to trimming and J lost 1 base, with 7 bases between them. Germline V lookup: CDR1 LNHNV, CDR2 YYDKDF (reference sequence). The CDR3 sequence is 14 residues long. The full variable domain, its missing parts supplied by reference TRBV15 and TRBJ1-3, is DAMVIQNPRYQVTQFGKPVTLSCSQTLNHNVMYWYQQKSSQAPKLLFHYYDKDFNNEADTPDNFQSRRPNTSFCFLDIRSPGLGDTAMYLCATSRGTSGNTIYFGEGSWLTVV.

This chain links TRBV19 with TRBJ1-5; D might be TRBD1 (5 bases). The V and J ends lost 5 bases and 6 bases respectively, with 11 bases between them. The CDR3 is made up of 13 amino acids. Germline-derived CDR1 and CDR2 are LNHDA and SQIVND (reference sequence). For the CDR3, the DNA is TGTGCCAGTAGTGAAGGGCAGGGTCAGCCCCAGCATTTT. Residues: CASSEGQGQPQHF.